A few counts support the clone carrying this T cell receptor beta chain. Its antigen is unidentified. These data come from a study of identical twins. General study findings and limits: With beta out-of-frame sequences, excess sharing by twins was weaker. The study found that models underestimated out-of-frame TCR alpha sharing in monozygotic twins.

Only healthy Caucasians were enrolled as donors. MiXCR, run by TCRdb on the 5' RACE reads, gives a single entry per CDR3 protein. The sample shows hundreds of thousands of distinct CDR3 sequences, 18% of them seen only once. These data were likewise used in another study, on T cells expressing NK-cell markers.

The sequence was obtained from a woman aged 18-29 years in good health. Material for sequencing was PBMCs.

The CDR3 reads CASTNRPGSEETQYF. The CDR3 DNA is TGTGCCAGCACCAACCGGCCCGGATCTGAAGAGACCCAGTACTTC. The rearrangement uses TRBV12-3 or TRBV12-4 and TRBJ2-5; D remains ambiguous. The V end lost 7 bases, the J end lost 3 bases, and 18 bases lay between the germline ends. The CDR3 covers 15 residues.